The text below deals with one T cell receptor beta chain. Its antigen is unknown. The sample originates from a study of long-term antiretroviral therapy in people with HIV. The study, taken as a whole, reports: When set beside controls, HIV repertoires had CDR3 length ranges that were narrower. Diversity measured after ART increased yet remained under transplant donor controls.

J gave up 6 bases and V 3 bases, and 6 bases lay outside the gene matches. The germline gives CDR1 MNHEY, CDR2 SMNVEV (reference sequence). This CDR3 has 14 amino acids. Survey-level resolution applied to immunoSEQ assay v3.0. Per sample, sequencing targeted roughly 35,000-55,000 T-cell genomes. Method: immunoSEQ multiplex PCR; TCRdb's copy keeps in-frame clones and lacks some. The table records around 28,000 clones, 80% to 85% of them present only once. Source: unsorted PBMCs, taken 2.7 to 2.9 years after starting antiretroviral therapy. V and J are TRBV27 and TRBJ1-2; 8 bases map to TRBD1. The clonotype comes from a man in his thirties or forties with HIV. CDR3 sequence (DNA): TGTGCCAGCAGTTTGCCAGGGGGCGCCGATGGCTACACCTTC. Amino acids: CASSLPGGADGYTF.